The 17 T cell receptor beta chains given below trace back to one sample, sequenced in a study of T cells in Graves' hyperthyroidism and ophthalmopathy. Template material for amplifying TCR beta CDR3 regions consisted of RNA transcripts. Carried out on the TCR CDR3, a first-round RT-PCR used the HTBI primer set. One entry per CDR3 protein, called by TCRdb with MiXCR from the multiplex PCR reads. The data show nearly 600,000 distinct CDR3 sequences, about 14% seen once. Sequenced material: blood. The source is a woman between 18 and 30 years old with Graves' ophthalmopathy.

This clonotype occurred many times. The CDR3 nucleotides are TGTGCCAGCAGCCCAACGGGACAGTCTAACTATGGCTACACCTTC. This gives the protein CASSPTGQSNYGYTF. This chain uses TRBV3-1 with TRBJ1-2, with TRBD1 matching over 7 bases. The CDR3 contains 15 residues. With V trimmed by 4 bases and J by 0 bases, 5 bases remained unmatched. The germline V gene encodes CDR1 LGHDT and CDR2 YNNKEL (reference sequence). The variable domain in full, completed from reference TRBV3-1 and TRBJ1-2, reads DTAVSQTPKYLVTQMGNDKSIKCEQNLGHDTMYWYKQDSKKFLKIMFSYNNKELIINETVPNRFSPKSPDKAHLNLHINSLELGDSAVYFCASSPTGQSNYGYTFGSGTRLTVV.

The chain uses TRBV10-1 and TRBJ1-6; D remains ambiguous. Germline CDR1 is WNHNN and CDR2 is SYGVQD (reference sequence). The CDR3 has 14 residues. V shed 11 bases and J shed 7 bases, with 18 bases lying between them. The CDR3 DNA reads TGCGCCCCTCGATTTGGACGAGGGAATTCACCCCTCCACTTT. Encoded protein: CAPRFGRGNSPLHF.

This sequence joins TRBV6-2 or TRBV6-3 and TRBJ1-6; TRBD1 might be the D (5 bases). Germline CDR1 and CDR2: MNHEY and SVGEGT. CDR3 length: 15 amino acids. V was pared by 2 bases and J by 8 bases, with 13 bases between. CDR3 amino acids: CASSYKPQGDSPLHF. CDR3 sequence (DNA): TGTGCCAGCAGTTACAAGCCTCAGGGAGATTCACCCCTCCACTTT.

This clonotype was counted between two and nine times. The chain carries TRBV25-1 and TRBJ1-1; a possible D gene is TRBD1 (5 bases). CDR1 and CDR2 from the germline V gene are MGHDK and SYGVNS. Trimming removed 3 bases from V and 7 bases from J, with 18 bases in between. The CDR3 totals 15 residues. In DNA, the CDR3 is TGTGCCAGCAGTGAGGCACCCCCAGGGTCGGTTGAAGCTTTCTTT. Translated, it gives CASSEAPPGSVEAFF.

The V call is TRBV4-2, the J call TRBJ1-6; D ambiguous. V was shortened by 2 bases and J by 5 bases, with 10 bases between the two germline ends. CDR3 length equals 15 residues. The germline gives CDR1 LGHNA, CDR2 YNFKEQ. The CDR3 nucleotides read TGTGCCAGCAGCCAATTAGCAGACGATAATTCACCCCTCCACTTT. As protein: CASSQLADDNSPLHF.

This clonotype was detected ten times or more. The V and J genes are TRBV30 and TRBJ1-5; D uncertain. Deletions cut 3 bases from V and 2 bases from J, with 8 bases between. This CDR3 is 13 amino acids long. In germline, CDR1 is GTSNPN, CDR2 SVGIG (reference sequence). This CDR3 reads CAWRTSGNQPQHF. CDR3 nucleotides: TGTGCCTGGAGAACGAGCGGCAATCAGCCCCAGCATTTT.

In this sample, this clonotype turned up many times. The chain is built from TRBV6-1 and TRBJ1-6; no firm D call. CDR3 length: 11 amino acids. Germline CDR1 is MNHNS and CDR2 is SASEGT. V dropped 1 base and J dropped 10 bases, with 2 bases sitting between them. CDR3 region: CASSEVSPLHF. DNA for the CDR3: TGTGCCAGCAGTGAAGTCTCACCCCTCCACTTT.

This clonotype was observed at least ten times. The genes are TRBV7-2 and TRBJ2-7, with D possibly being TRBD1 (7 bases). CDR3 length: 15 amino acids. The germline V gene encodes CDR1 SGHTA and CDR2 FQGNSA. The V end was cut by 5 bases, the J end by 3 bases, with 17 bases between. CDR3 sequence: CASSGRDSHLYEQYF. The DNA for the CDR3 is TGTGCCAGCAGCGGGCGGGACAGCCACCTCTACGAGCAGTACTTC.

This clonotype has at least ten counts. The rearrangement uses TRBV5-1 and TRBJ2-1; 10 nucleotides align to TRBD2. The V and J ends lost 0 bases and 6 bases, in that order; junction bases with no gene match: 6. Germline CDR1 is SGHRS and CDR2 is YFSETQ. This CDR3 is 16 amino acids long. CDR3 region: CASSLAALAGANEQFF. As DNA, the CDR3 is TGCGCCAGCAGCTTGGCCGCCCTAGCGGGAGCCAATGAGCAGTTCTTC.

This clonotype has a handful of counts. The chain carries TRBV5-1 and TRBJ2-3; 8 nucleotides agree with TRBD2. Losses at the gene ends were 4 bases for V and 4 bases for J; bases not matched to a gene: 11. The CDR3 is 16 amino acids. The germline gives CDR1 SGHRS, CDR2 YFSETQ. The CDR3 reads CASSNGAGVEADTQYF. The CDR3 nucleotides are TGCGCCAGCAGCAATGGAGCGGGAGTTGAGGCAGATACGCAGTATTTT.

This clonotype was picked up many times. The J gene is TRBJ1-6, the V gene TRBV18; D gene unclear. The CDR3 has 13 amino acids. V was shortened by 3 bases and J by 8 bases, with 8 bases between the two germline ends. Germline lookup yields CDR1 KGHSH and CDR2 LQKENI. The CDR3 region is CASSPGSHSPLHF. The CDR3 DNA sequence: TGTGCCAGCTCACCGGGATCCCATTCACCCCTCCACTTT.

The rearrangement joins TRBV9 to TRBJ2-7, with 8 bases matching TRBD2. After removal of 4 bases from V and 6 bases from J, the junction contained 9 bases not matched to a gene. The CDR3 sequence is 14 residues long. The V gene's germline CDR1 is SGDLS and CDR2 YYNGEE. Here the CDR3 DNA reads TGTGCCAGCAGCTCAGATGGACTAGCCCTCGAGCAGTACTTC. Protein: CASSSDGLALEQYF.

The chain is built from TRBV19 and TRBJ2-7; 8 nucleotides agree with TRBD1. Germline V gene data show CDR1 as LNHDA and CDR2 as SQIVND (reference sequence). V lost 5 bases, J lost 5 bases, and 8 bases stayed unmatched. CDR3 length: 14 residues. The CDR3 loop is CASSFFGTGNEQYF. The CDR3 nucleotides read TGTGCCAGTAGTTTCTTCGGGACAGGTAACGAGCAGTACTTC.

This clonotype came up a few times. The CDR3 spells CASSLEGLGAPNTGELFF. DNA for the CDR3: TGTGCCAGCAGCTTAGAGGGACTAGGGGCCCCGAACACCGGGGAGCTGTTTTTT. The chain carries TRBV7-9 and TRBJ2-2, with 8 bases lining up with TRBD2. This CDR3 region has 18 residues. Germline-derived CDR1 and CDR2 are SEHNR and FQNEAQ (reference sequence). Trimming took 1 base from V and 0 from J; bases not matched to a gene: 7.

In this sample, this clonotype turned up many times. The rearrangement links TRBV28 to TRBJ2-1, with 14 nucleotides matching TRBD2. V lost 7 bases and J lost 6; bases outside the gene matches: 8. The length of the CDR3 is 16 residues. Germline V gene lookup returns CDR1 MDHEN and CDR2 SYDVKM. The CDR3 sequence is CASTLGLAGASNEQFF. The CDR3 DNA sequence: TGTGCCAGCACCCTGGGACTAGCGGGAGCCAGCAATGAGCAGTTCTTC.

This clonotype appeared many times. This rearrangement joins TRBV7-2 to TRBJ2-3, with D possibly matching TRBD2 (6 bases). Germline-derived CDR1 and CDR2 are SGHTA and FQGNSA. The CDR3 has 15 residues. For the CDR3, the DNA is TGTGCTTTGAGGAAGTGGGAGGTAGCTTGGGATACGCAGTATTTT. Translating it yields CALRKWEVAWDTQYF.

This clonotype was recorded at least ten times. The CDR3 is CASSLDGPITGELFF. The CDR3 DNA reads as TGTGCCAGCAGCTTAGACGGACCTATCACCGGGGAGCTGTTTTTT. The chain uses TRBV7-9 and TRBJ2-2; no clear D gene. Germline lookup yields CDR1 SEHNR and CDR2 FQNEAQ (reference sequence). V lost 1 base and J 4 bases, leaving 10 bases between the germline ends. This CDR3 contains 15 residues.